The TCR beta chain under discussion was sequenced for a study of T cells in Graves' hyperthyroidism and ophthalmopathy. An absence of ophthalmopathy progression within 18 months meant stable Graves' hyperthyroidism. The CDR3 has 14 amino acids. The ends were cut back, 2 bases at V and 0 bases at J, with 6 bases in the middle. Looked up from germline, CDR1 is LNHNV and CDR2 is YYDKDF (reference sequence). The study, taken as a whole, reports: Most thyroid clonotypes expanded above 0.001 were also detected in blood.

This clonotype was seen repeatedly, ten times or more. The antigen is undetermined. TCR beta CDR3 region amplification was performed from RNA transcripts. In the first-round RT-PCR of the TCR CDR3, the HTBI primer set was used. Using its own MiXCR run on the multiplex PCR reads, TCRdb lists one record per CDR3 protein. This table has about 350,000 distinct CDR3 sequences, roughly 14% appearing once. The V call is TRBV15, the J call TRBJ2-3, with D perhaps matching TRBD1 (5 bases). This receptor was taken from a woman younger than 45 with Graves' hyperthyroidism. What was sequenced was blood. This CDR3 reads CATSRQGSTDTQYF. CDR3 bases: TGTGCCACCAGCAGACAGGGAAGCACAGATACGCAGTATTTT.